Following are 4 T cell receptor beta chains from one sample sequenced in a study of T cell repertoires in cytomegalovirus infection. TCRdb re-called the reads with MiXCR, one entry per CDR3 protein. The sample gives some 940,000 distinct CDR3 sequences, 30% to 40% of which show up once; about an eighth is in the top ten. What these receptors recognize is not known. Sequenced material: cultured CD8+ T cells from PBMCs, taken from culture after CMV antigen stimulation. Receptors were obtained from a human donor in good health (CMV status not recorded). Some clones in this sample may be carry-over from other donors' samples.

The chain is built from TRBV6-2 or TRBV6-3 and TRBJ2-1; possible D gene TRBD1, 5 bases. Per germline, CDR1 MNHEY and CDR2 SVGEGT. Trimming cost V 2 bases and J 3 bases, with 14 bases left between them. The CDR3 is 16 residues long. CDR3 loop: CASSYPRTTLYNEQFF. DNA for the CDR3: TGTGCCAGCAGTTACCCTAGGACAACGCTCTACAATGAGCAGTTCTTC.

This clonotype was seen only a few times. This chain links TRBV20-1 with TRBJ1-2; unclear D gene. V was clipped by 0 bases and J by 3 bases, with 11 bases between them. The CDR3 length is 14 residues. In germline, CDR1 is DFQATT, CDR2 SNEGSKA (reference sequence). The CDR3 nucleotides read TGCAGTGCTAGAGATCGAAAAGCCTACTATGGCTACACCTTC. Translating gives CSARDRKAYYGYTF.

V gene TRBV27 combines with J gene TRBJ1-1; maybe TRBD1 (5 bases). The CDR3 contains 14 residues. V was cut by 5 bases and J by 5 bases, with 15 bases left in between. Germline V gene lookup returns CDR1 MNHEY and CDR2 SMNVEV (reference sequence). The CDR3 sequence is CASSPRGGVTEAFF. DNA of the CDR3: TGTGCCAGCAGTCCCCGGGGGGGGGTTACTGAAGCTTTCTTT.

In its sample, this clonotype was seen once. The chain combines TRBV27 with TRBJ2-2, with 11 nucleotides matching TRBD2. The V and J ends lost 5 bases and 3 bases, in that order; junction bases with no gene match: 5. Germline CDR1 reads MNHEY; CDR2 reads SMNVEV (reference sequence). CDR3 size: 16 residues. Written as DNA, the CDR3 is TGTGCCAGCAGTCGTAGCGGGGGGGCCTACACCGGGGAGCTGTTTTTT. This codes for CASSRSGGAYTGELFF.